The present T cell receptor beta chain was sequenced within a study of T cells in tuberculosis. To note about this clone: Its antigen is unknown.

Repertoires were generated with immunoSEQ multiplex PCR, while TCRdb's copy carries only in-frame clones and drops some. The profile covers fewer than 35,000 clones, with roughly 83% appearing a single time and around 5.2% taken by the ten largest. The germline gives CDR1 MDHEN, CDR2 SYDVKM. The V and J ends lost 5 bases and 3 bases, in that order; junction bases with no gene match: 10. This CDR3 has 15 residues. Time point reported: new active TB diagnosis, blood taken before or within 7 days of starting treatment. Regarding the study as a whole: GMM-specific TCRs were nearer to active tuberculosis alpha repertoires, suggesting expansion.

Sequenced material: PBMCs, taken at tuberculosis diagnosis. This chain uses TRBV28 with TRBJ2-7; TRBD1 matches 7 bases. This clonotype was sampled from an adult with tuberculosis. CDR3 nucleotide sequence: TGTGCCAGCAGTCCTGCGACAGGGAGCATCTACGAGCAGTACTTC. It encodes CASSPATGSIYEQYF.